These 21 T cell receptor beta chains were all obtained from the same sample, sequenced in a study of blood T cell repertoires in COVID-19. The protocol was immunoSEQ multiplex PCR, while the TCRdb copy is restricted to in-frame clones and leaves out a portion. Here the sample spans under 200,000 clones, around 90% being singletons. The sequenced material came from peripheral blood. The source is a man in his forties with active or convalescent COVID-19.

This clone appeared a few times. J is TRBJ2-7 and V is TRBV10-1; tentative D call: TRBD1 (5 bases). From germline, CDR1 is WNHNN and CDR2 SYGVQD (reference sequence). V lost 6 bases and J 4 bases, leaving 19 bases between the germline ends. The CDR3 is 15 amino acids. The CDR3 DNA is TGCGCCAGCAGCCCAGACAGAAGTTCTAGTTACGAGCAGTACTTC. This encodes CASSPDRSSSYEQYF.

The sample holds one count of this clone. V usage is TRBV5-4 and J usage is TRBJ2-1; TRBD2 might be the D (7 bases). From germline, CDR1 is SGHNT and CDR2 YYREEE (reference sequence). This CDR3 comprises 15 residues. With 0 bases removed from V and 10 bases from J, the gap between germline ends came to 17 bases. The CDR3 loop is CASSLAWGGSGEQFF. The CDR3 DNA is TGTGCCAGCAGCTTGGCCTGGGGGGGCTCTGGGGAGCAGTTCTTC.

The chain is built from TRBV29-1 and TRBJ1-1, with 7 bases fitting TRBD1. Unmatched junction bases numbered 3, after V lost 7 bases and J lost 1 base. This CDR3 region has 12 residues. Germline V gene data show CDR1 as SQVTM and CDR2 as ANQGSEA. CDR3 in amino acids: CSGAGGNTEAFF. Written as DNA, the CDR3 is TGCAGCGGGGCAGGGGGGAACACTGAAGCTTTCTTT.

The DNA of the CDR3 is TGTGCCAGCAGTTACAGCAGGGAAATACCGAATTCACCCCTCCACTTT. Its translation is CASSYSREIPNSPLHF. The chain carries TRBV6-2 or TRBV6-3 and TRBJ1-6; TRBD1 is a possible D gene (5 bases). Trimming cost V 2 bases and J 7 bases, with 15 bases left between them. Germline CDR1 reads MNHEY; CDR2 reads SVGEGT. This CDR3 region has 16 residues.

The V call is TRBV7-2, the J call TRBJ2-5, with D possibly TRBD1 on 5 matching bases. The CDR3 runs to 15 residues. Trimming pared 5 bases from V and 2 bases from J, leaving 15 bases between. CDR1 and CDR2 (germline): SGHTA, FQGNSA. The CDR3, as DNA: TGTGCCAGCAGCCAAGGCCCACAGGTTCAAGAGACCCAGTACTTC. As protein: CASSQGPQVQETQYF.

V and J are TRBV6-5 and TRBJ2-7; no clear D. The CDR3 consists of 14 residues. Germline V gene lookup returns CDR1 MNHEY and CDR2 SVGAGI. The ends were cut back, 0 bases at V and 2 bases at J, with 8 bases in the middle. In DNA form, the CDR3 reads TGTGCCAGCAGTTACTCGCAGGTTCCCTACGAGCAGTACTTC. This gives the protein CASSYSQVPYEQYF.

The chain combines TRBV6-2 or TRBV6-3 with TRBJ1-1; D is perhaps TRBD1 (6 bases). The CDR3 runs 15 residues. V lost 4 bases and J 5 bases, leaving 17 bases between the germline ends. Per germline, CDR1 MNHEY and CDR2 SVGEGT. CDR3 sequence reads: CASSFRTAHGTEAFF. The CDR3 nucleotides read TGTGCCAGCAGTTTCCGGACAGCACACGGGACTGAAGCTTTCTTT.

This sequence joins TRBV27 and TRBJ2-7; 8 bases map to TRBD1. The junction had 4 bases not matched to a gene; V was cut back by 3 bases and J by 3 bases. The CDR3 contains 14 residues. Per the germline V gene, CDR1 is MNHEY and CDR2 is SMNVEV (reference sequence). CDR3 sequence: CASSFQTGDYEQYF. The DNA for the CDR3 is TGTGCCAGCAGTTTCCAGACAGGGGACTACGAGCAGTACTTC.

CDR3 protein: CASIDSYGYTF. The CDR3 coding sequence is TGTGCCAGTATCGACAGCTATGGCTACACCTTC. The chain links TRBV19 to TRBJ1-2; D might be TRBD1 (5 bases). This CDR3 has 11 amino acids. Trimming took 7 bases from V and 4 from J, leaving 7 bases between them. CDR1 and CDR2 (germline): LNHDA, SQIVND (reference sequence). Full variable domain (outside the CDR3, taken from reference TRBV19 and TRBJ1-2): DGGITQSPKYLFRKEGQNVTLSCEQNLNHDAMYWYRQDPGQGLRLIYYSQIVNDFQKGDIAEGYSVSREKKESFPLTVTSAQKNPTAFYLCASIDSYGYTFGSGTRLTVV.

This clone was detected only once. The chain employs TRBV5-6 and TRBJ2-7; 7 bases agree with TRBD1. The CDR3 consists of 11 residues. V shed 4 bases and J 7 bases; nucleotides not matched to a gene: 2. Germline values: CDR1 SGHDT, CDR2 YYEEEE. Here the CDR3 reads CASSRQGEQYF. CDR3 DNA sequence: TGTGCCAGCAGCCGACAGGGTGAGCAGTACTTC.

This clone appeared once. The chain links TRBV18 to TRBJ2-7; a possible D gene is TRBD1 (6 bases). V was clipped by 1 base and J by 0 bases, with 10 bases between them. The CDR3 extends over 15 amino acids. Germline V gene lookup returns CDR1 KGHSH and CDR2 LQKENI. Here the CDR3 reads CASSPRQGHSYEQYF. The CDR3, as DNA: TGTGCCAGCTCACCACGTCAGGGGCACTCCTACGAGCAGTACTTC.

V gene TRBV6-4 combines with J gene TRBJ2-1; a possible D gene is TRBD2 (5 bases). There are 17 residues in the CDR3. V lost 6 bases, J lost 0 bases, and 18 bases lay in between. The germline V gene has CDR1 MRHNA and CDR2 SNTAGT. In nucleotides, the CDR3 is TGTGCCAGCAGCCCAAAGACTGGTAGCGACTCCTACAATGAGCAGTTCTTC. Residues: CASSPKTGSDSYNEQFF.

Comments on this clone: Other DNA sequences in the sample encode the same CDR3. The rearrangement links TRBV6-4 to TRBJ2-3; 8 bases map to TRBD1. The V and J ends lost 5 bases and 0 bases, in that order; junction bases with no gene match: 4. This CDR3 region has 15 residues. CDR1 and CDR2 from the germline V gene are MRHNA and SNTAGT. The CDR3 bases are TGTGCCAGCAGTCCTGGACAGGGCAGCACAGATACGCAGTATTTT. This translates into CASSPGQGSTDTQYF.

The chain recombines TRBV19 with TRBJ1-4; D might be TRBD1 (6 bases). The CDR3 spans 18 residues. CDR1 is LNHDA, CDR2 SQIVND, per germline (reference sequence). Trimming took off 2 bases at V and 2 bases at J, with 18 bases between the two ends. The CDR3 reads CASSIRVVRGVTNEKLFF. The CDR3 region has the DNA TGTGCCAGTAGTATACGGGTCGTCAGGGGAGTCACTAATGAAAAACTGTTTTTT. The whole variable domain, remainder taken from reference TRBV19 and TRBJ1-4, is DGGITQSPKYLFRKEGQNVTLSCEQNLNHDAMYWYRQDPGQGLRLIYYSQIVNDFQKGDIAEGYSVSREKKESFPLTVTSAQKNPTAFYLCASSIRVVRGVTNEKLFFGSGTQLSVL.

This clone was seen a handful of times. CDR3 coding DNA: TGTGCCAGCAGCTTAGAGTTGAGCGAGCAGTACTTC. Encoded protein: CASSLELSEQYF. This chain links TRBV7-2 with TRBJ2-7, with no clear D. The V gene's germline CDR1 is SGHTA and CDR2 FQGNSA. This CDR3 spans 12 amino acids. The ends were cut back, 1 base at V and 6 bases at J, with 7 bases in the middle.

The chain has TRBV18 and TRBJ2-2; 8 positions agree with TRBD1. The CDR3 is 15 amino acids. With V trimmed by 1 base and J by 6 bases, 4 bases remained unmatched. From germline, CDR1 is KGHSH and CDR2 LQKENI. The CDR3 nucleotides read TGTGCCAGCTCACCACTTGGACAGGGACCCGGGGAGCTGTTTTTT. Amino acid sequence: CASSPLGQGPGELFF.

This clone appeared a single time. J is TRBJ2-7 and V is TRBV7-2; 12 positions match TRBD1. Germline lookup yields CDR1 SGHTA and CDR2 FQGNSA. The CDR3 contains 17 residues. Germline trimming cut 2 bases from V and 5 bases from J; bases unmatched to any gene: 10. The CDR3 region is CASSLRGPGQGAHEQYF. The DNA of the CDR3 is TGTGCCAGCAGCTTAAGGGGCCCGGGACAGGGGGCCCACGAGCAGTACTTC.

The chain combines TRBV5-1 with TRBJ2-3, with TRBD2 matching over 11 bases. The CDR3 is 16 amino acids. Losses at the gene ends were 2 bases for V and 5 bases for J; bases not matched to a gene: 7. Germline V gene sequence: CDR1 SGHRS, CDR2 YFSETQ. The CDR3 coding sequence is TGCGCCAGCAGCTTTAGTAGCGGGGGGGCAGTAGATACGCAGTATTTT. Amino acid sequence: CASSFSSGGAVDTQYF.

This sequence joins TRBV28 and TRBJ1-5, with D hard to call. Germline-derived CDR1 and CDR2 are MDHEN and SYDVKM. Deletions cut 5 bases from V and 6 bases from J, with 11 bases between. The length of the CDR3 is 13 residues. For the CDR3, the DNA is TGTGCCAGCAGTCCCTCACTAGGTCAGCCCCAGCATTTT. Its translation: CASSPSLGQPQHF.

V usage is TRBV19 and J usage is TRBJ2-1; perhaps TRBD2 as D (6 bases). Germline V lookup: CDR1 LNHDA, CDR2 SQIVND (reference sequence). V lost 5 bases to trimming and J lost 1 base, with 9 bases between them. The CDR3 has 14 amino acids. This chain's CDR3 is CASSPGGSYNEQFF. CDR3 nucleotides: TGTGCCAGTAGTCCTGGGGGGTCCTACAATGAGCAGTTCTTC.

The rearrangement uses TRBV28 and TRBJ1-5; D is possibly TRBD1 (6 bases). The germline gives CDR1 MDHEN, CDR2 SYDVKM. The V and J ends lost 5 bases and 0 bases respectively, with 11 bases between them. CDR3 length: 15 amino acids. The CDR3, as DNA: TGTGCCAGCAGTAAAACAGGGTATAGCAATCAGCCCCAGCATTTT. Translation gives CASSKTGYSNQPQHF.